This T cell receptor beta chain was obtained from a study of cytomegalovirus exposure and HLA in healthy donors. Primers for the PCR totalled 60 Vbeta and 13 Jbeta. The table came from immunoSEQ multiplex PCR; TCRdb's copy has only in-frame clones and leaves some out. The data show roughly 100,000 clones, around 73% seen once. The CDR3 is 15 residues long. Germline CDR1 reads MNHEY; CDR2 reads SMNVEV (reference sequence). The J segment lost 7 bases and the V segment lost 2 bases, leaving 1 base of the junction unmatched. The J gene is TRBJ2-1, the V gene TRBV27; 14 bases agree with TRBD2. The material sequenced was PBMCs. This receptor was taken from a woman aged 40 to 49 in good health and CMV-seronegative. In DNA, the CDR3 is TGTGCCAGCAGTTTAGGGACTAGCGGGAGAAATGAGCAGTTCTTC. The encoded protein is CASSLGTSGRNEQFF.